The 26 T cell receptor beta chains in this list originate from one sample, sequenced in a study of blood T cell repertoires in COVID-19. Profiled with immunoSEQ multiplex PCR; TCRdb holds only in-frame clones, not every one. The sample lists more than 200,000 clones; roughly 84% were seen once. The specimen sequenced was PBMCs or T cells enriched from blood (not recorded which). All receptors derive from a man aged 30 to 39 in a cohort exposed to, infected with or recovered from COVID-19 (not recorded which).

This rearrangement joins TRBV5-1 to TRBJ1-1; maybe TRBD1 (6 bases). This CDR3 has 15 amino acids. Deletions cut 3 bases from V and 1 base from J, with 13 bases between. Germline loops: CDR1 SGHRS, CDR2 YFSETQ. CDR3 in DNA: TGCGCCAGCAGCTCACAGGGACGGACGAACACTGAAGCTTTCTTT. Translating it yields CASSSQGRTNTEAFF.

This chain uses TRBV7-3 with TRBJ1-1, with TRBD1 matching 9 bases. The junction had 11 bases not matched to a gene; V was cut back by 0 bases and J by 12 bases. The CDR3 extends over 15 amino acids. CDR1 and CDR2 (germline): SGHTA, FQGTGA. The CDR3, as DNA: TGTGCCAGCAGCTTAACGCGAACAGGGGGCGCTCGAACTTTCTTT. Its protein is CASSLTRTGGARTFF.

The V gene is TRBV10-3, the J gene TRBJ2-7; 8 positions match TRBD1. From germline, CDR1 is ENHRY and CDR2 SYGVKD. The CDR3 extends over 16 amino acids. V gave up 2 bases and J gave up 0 bases; unmatched junction bases: 6. CDR3 nucleotides: TGTGCCATCAGTGAGGCGGACAGGGAAAGCTCCTACGAGCAGTACTTC. This codes for CAISEADRESSYEQYF.

CDR3 nucleotides: TGCGCCAGCAGCCAAGATAGGGGCGGGGAGCTGTTTTTT. Protein sequence: CASSQDRGGELFF. This sequence joins TRBV4-3 and TRBJ2-2, with D tentatively TRBD1 (5 bases). The CDR3 totals 13 residues. V lost 0 bases, J lost 7 bases, and 6 bases lay in between. CDR1 LGHNA and CDR2 YSLEER come from the germline V gene.

This clone was detected once. The chain combines TRBV28 with TRBJ1-2; perhaps TRBD1 as D (5 bases). The ends were cut back, 5 bases at V and 3 bases at J, with 16 bases in the middle. CDR3 length: 15 residues. Germline CDR1 reads MDHEN; CDR2 reads SYDVKM. The CDR3 region has the DNA TGTGCCAGCAGTCTGGGATCAGGGTCGCACTATGGCTACACCTTC. Its translation is CASSLGSGSHYGYTF.

The chain has TRBV14 and TRBJ1-1; TRBD1 aligns across 10 bases. This CDR3 contains 16 residues. The V gene end was trimmed by 1 base and the J gene end by 5 bases; junction bases not matched to a gene: 7. Germline V CDR1 and CDR2: SGHDN, FVKESK. The CDR3 bases are TGTGCCAGCAGCCAAGCTTTCGGGGACAGGGGAACTGAAGCTTTCTTT. Translating it yields CASSQAFGDRGTEAFF.

The count of this clone is one. J is TRBJ1-1 and V is TRBV5-1; D might be TRBD1 (6 bases). Germline CDR1 reads SGHRS; CDR2 reads YFSETQ. CDR3 length: 14 residues. V was pared by 2 bases and J by 1 base, with 9 bases between. CDR3 bases: TGCGCCAGCAGCTTAGGGACAACGAACACTGAAGCTTTCTTT. Translating it yields CASSLGTTNTEAFF.

V is TRBV3-1 (or the pseudogene TRBV3-2) and J is TRBJ1-2, with 7 bases lining up with TRBD1. With V trimmed by 6 bases and J by 4 bases, 23 bases remained unmatched. The CDR3 is made up of 19 amino acids. Germline lookup yields CDR1 LGHDT and CDR2 YNNKEL (reference sequence). The CDR3 is CASRHPRTYDRAPFYGYTF. The DNA for the CDR3 is TGTGCCAGCAGACATCCTAGGACATACGACAGGGCCCCCTTCTATGGCTACACCTTC.

The V gene is TRBV5-1, the J gene TRBJ1-4, with D possibly matching TRBD1 (5 bases). The CDR3 length is 15 residues. Germline CDR1 SGHRS, CDR2 YFSETQ. V lost 4 bases and J lost 8, with 18 bases in between. As DNA, the CDR3 is TGCGCCAGCAGCCGACCCGAGGAGGGGTTCGAAAAACTGTTTTTT. Translation: CASSRPEEGFEKLFF.

This chain uses TRBV7-8 with TRBJ2-1; TRBD2 agrees at 13 bases. Per the germline V gene, CDR1 is SGHVS and CDR2 is FQNEAQ. This CDR3 comprises 15 residues. Trimming at V came to 4 bases and at J to 9 bases, leaving 6 bases not matched to a gene. This chain's CDR3 is CASSSGLAGVVEQFF. For the CDR3, the DNA is TGTGCCAGCAGCTCAGGACTAGCGGGAGTAGTTGAGCAGTTCTTC.

V is TRBV9 and J is TRBJ2-1; TRBD2 is a possible D gene (5 bases). The V and J ends lost 3 bases and 8 bases respectively, with 6 bases between them. The CDR3 is made up of 11 amino acids. Germline V gives CDR1 SGDLS, CDR2 YYNGEE. The CDR3 loop reads CASSAGDEQFF. In DNA form, the CDR3 reads TGTGCCAGCAGCGCCGGGGATGAGCAGTTCTTC.

The rearrangement uses TRBV10-3 and TRBJ1-2; TRBD1 agrees at 10 bases. Germline V gives CDR1 ENHRY, CDR2 SYGVKD. CDR3 length: 13 residues. Trimming cost V 10 bases and J 6 bases; bases outside gene matches: 8. The CDR3 region is CATRTGGNNGYTF. The CDR3 DNA is TGTGCCACCCGGACAGGGGGGAATAATGGCTACACCTTC.

The V and J genes are TRBV14 and TRBJ2-1, with D possibly TRBD2 on 6 matching bases. CDR1 is SGHDN and CDR2 is FVKESK in the germline V gene. CDR3 size: 18 residues. Trimming pared 2 bases from V and 9 bases from J, leaving 26 bases between. In DNA, the CDR3 is TGTGCCAGCAGCCAAATTGTGGGGAGCTCCCGGGAGCTAGGTGAGCAGTTCTTC. Its protein is CASSQIVGSSRELGEQFF.

This clone was seen a few times. The chain links TRBV5-1 to TRBJ2-1; 8 bases agree with TRBD2. CDR3 length: 15 residues. Trimming removed 2 bases from V and 6 bases from J; junction bases left unmatched: 7. Germline V gives CDR1 SGHRS, CDR2 YFSETQ. CDR3 residues: CASSFTSGSLNEQFF. Here the CDR3 DNA reads TGCGCCAGCAGCTTTACCAGCGGGAGCCTCAATGAGCAGTTCTTC.

The chain couples TRBV14 to TRBJ1-1; a weak D match, TRBD1 (5 bases). V was cut by 7 bases and J by 5 bases, with 14 bases left in between. This CDR3 has 13 residues. Germline V gene data show CDR1 as SGHDN and CDR2 as FVKESK. Here the CDR3 DNA reads TGTGCCAGCAACCCGCCGGGGGTTACTGAAGCTTTCTTT. Translated: CASNPPGVTEAFF.

This chain uses TRBV27 with TRBJ1-1; the D is unclear. CDR3 length: 14 residues. Trimming shortened V by 2 bases and J by 3 bases, and 10 bases separated the two germline ends. Per the germline V gene, CDR1 is MNHEY and CDR2 is SMNVEV (reference sequence). The CDR3 sequence is CASSLIYGDTEAFF. CDR3 nucleotide sequence: TGTGCCAGCAGTTTAATCTACGGGGACACTGAAGCTTTCTTT.

This clone has just a few counts. The gene calls are TRBV5-4 and TRBJ1-2, with TRBD1 matching 7 bases. The CDR3 consists of 14 residues. V trimming: 6 bases; J trimming: 5 bases; junction bases outside the gene matches: 10. Germline V gene lookup returns CDR1 SGHNT and CDR2 YYREEE (reference sequence). The CDR3 sequence: CASIQGDPSYGYTF. In DNA, the CDR3 is TGTGCCAGCATTCAGGGGGACCCCTCTTATGGCTACACCTTC.

The V call is TRBV9, the J call TRBJ1-3; TRBD1 aligns across 7 bases. After removal of 0 bases from V and 2 bases from J, the junction contained 2 bases not matched to a gene. Germline assignment: CDR1 SGDLS and CDR2 YYNGEE. The CDR3 is 15 amino acids. CDR3 amino acids: CASSVATGAGNTIYF. In nucleotides, the CDR3 is TGTGCCAGCAGCGTAGCCACAGGGGCTGGAAACACCATATATTTT.

This sequence joins TRBV7-9 and TRBJ2-1; 11 bases line up with TRBD2. V shed 5 bases, J shed 7 bases, and the junction held 7 bases outside the gene matches. Germline CDR1 reads SEHNR; CDR2 reads FQNEAQ (reference sequence). The CDR3 consists of 15 residues. In DNA form, the CDR3 reads TGTGCCAGCAGCCCTACTAGCGGGGGTTGGAATGAGCAGTTCTTC. Protein: CASSPTSGGWNEQFF.

This clone has just a few counts. The rearrangement uses TRBV11-2 and TRBJ2-2; D remains ambiguous. V was trimmed by 1 base and J by 0 bases, leaving 3 bases between them. Germline values: CDR1 SGHAT, CDR2 FQNNGV. The CDR3 is made up of 14 amino acids. CDR3 DNA sequence: TGTGCCAGCAGCTTAGCAGCGAACACCGGGGAGCTGTTTTTT. It yields the protein CASSLAANTGELFF.

This clone occurred a few times. V gene TRBV7-2 combines with J gene TRBJ2-7, with 8 bases identical to TRBD1. The CDR3 loop spans 14 amino acids. CDR1 is SGHTA, CDR2 FQGNSA, per germline. V was clipped by 5 bases and J by 3 bases; unmatched bases: 6. CDR3 coding DNA: TGTGCCAGCAGCCTACAGGGGGGCAACTACGAGCAGTACTTC. It encodes CASSLQGGNYEQYF.

The chain employs TRBV3-1 (or the pseudogene TRBV3-2) and TRBJ2-1; D not certain. CDR3 size: 16 residues. Germline assignment: CDR1 LGHDT and CDR2 YNNKEL (reference sequence). V lost 4 bases to trimming and J lost 2 bases, with 15 bases between them. The CDR3 coding sequence is TGTGCCAGCAGCCGTCCGGTTGGCGGAACCTACAATGAGCAGTTCTTC. Amino acid sequence: CASSRPVGGTYNEQFF.

CDR3 residues: CASSPDRAYGYTF. CDR3 DNA: TGTGCCAGCAGTCCGGACAGGGCCTATGGCTACACCTTC. The chain has TRBV11-2 and TRBJ1-2, with 8 bases aligning to TRBD1. Germline trimming cut 6 bases from V and 4 bases from J; bases unmatched to any gene: 4. In germline, CDR1 is SGHAT, CDR2 FQNNGV. The CDR3 totals 13 residues.

The chain couples TRBV7-9 to TRBJ2-1, with 7 bases fitting TRBD1. This CDR3 spans 13 amino acids. Germline V gene lookup returns CDR1 SEHNR and CDR2 FQNEAQ (reference sequence). Trimming at V came to 6 bases and at J to 6 bases, leaving 5 bases not matched to a gene. CDR3 residues: CASRYTGANEQFF. In nucleotides, the CDR3 is TGTGCCAGCAGATACACAGGGGCCAATGAGCAGTTCTTC. Variable domain in full (rest from reference TRBV7-9 and TRBJ2-1): DTGVSQNPRHKITKRGQNVTFRCDPISEHNRLYWYRQTLGQGPEFLTYFQNEAQLEKSRLLSDRFSAERPKGSFSTLEIQRTEQGDSAMYLCASRYTGANEQFFGPGTRLTVL.

The rearrangement uses TRBV10-3 and TRBJ2-7, with D maybe TRBD2 (5 bases). V was trimmed by 6 bases and J by 0 bases, leaving 6 bases between them. This CDR3 is 12 amino acids long. Germline CDR1 ENHRY, CDR2 SYGVKD. The CDR3, as DNA: TGTGCCATCAGCGGGGTCTCCTACGAGCAGTACTTC. It specifies CAISGVSYEQYF.

The DNA of the CDR3 is TGTGCCATCAGTGAGCCAGCGGGACTAGCGGGTGGGTCAGATACGCAGTATTTT. Its protein is CAISEPAGLAGGSDTQYF. This chain uses TRBV10-3 with TRBJ2-3, with 12 positions matching TRBD2. From germline, CDR1 is ENHRY and CDR2 SYGVKD. With 2 bases clipped from V and 4 bases from J, the junction kept 10 bases outside the gene matches. The CDR3 extends over 18 amino acids.